These 18 T cell receptor beta chains were sequenced from one sample in a study of shared clonotypes between healthy human individuals. Produced via immunoSEQ multiplex PCR; TCRdb's table is partial and in-frame only. The sample contains 2 million to 2.5 million clones, roughly 93% of which appear only once. Sample: naive CD4+ T cells from PBMCs. The subset was: CD45RA+ positively selected. The source of these receptors is a man between 18 and 29 years old in good health. Some clones in this sample may be carry-over from other donors' samples.

V is TRBV5-8 and J is TRBJ2-5; D remains unclear. Germline CDR1 and CDR2: SGHTS and YDEGEE. This CDR3 comprises 14 residues. The V and J ends lost 4 bases and 3 bases respectively, with 13 bases between them. The DNA for the CDR3 is TGTGCCAGCAGCCCAACGGACGTCAAAGAGACCCAGTACTTC. Amino acid sequence: CASSPTDVKETQYF.

J is TRBJ2-3 and V is TRBV15; 12 bases fit TRBD2. Germline V lookup: CDR1 LNHNV, CDR2 YYDKDF (reference sequence). Trimming cost V 3 bases and J 6 bases; bases outside gene matches: 10. The CDR3 has 17 residues. The CDR3 nucleotides are TGTGCCACCAGCAGCGACCCCGGGACTAGCGGGCCCGATACGCAGTATTTT. This codes for CATSSDPGTSGPDTQYF.

The chain has TRBV7-8 and TRBJ2-5; D is unresolved. Germline assignment: CDR1 SGHVS and CDR2 FQNEAQ. The CDR3 has 15 residues. The ends were cut back, 5 bases at V and 2 bases at J, with 15 bases in the middle. The CDR3 DNA reads TGTGCCAGCAGCCCCCTGTCGACCTCGCAAGAGACCCAGTACTTC. It is translated as CASSPLSTSQETQYF.

This clone came up once. The J gene is TRBJ1-1, the V gene TRBV4-3; D possibly corresponds to TRBD1 (6 bases). Trimming stripped 3 bases from V and 3 bases from J, with 14 bases between. Germline CDR1 is LGHNA and CDR2 is YSLEER. The CDR3 has 15 amino acids. The CDR3 spells CASSQALGQHTEAFF. The CDR3 DNA follows: TGCGCCAGCAGCCAGGCCCTTGGACAGCACACTGAAGCTTTCTTT.

This chain joins TRBV5-4 and TRBJ2-7; no clear D. Trimming cost V 3 bases and J 3 bases, with 10 bases left between them. The CDR3 has 13 residues. Per germline, CDR1 SGHNT and CDR2 YYREEE (reference sequence). The CDR3 DNA follows: TGTGCCAGCAGCTCTACCCCGGGCTACGAGCAGTACTTC. Its translation is CASSSTPGYEQYF.

V gene TRBV28 combines with J gene TRBJ1-4, with a possible D match to TRBD1 (5 bases). Germline CDR1 MDHEN, CDR2 SYDVKM. The ends were cut back, 6 bases at V and 6 bases at J, with 26 bases in the middle. The CDR3 runs 18 residues. CDR3 DNA sequence: TGTGCCAGCAGCCTAAACGGGGGTTTAAGGCACCGGCATGAAAAACTGTTTTTT. As protein: CASSLNGGLRHRHEKLFF.

The chain is built from TRBV19 and TRBJ1-5; D gene unclear. Deletions cut 5 bases from V and 0 bases from J, with 17 bases between. Germline V gene data show CDR1 as LNHDA and CDR2 as SQIVND (reference sequence). There are 17 residues in the CDR3. The CDR3 DNA follows: TGTGCCAGTAGTGTCTTTAGGGCGGACCTTAGCAATCAGCCCCAGCATTTT. It translates to CASSVFRADLSNQPQHF.

This chain uses TRBV5-1 with TRBJ2-1; D gene ambiguous. Germline loops: CDR1 SGHRS, CDR2 YFSETQ. The CDR3 is 15 amino acids. The V and J ends lost 3 bases and 8 bases respectively, with 18 bases between them. CDR3: CASSWTLQEMDEQFF. The CDR3, as DNA: TGCGCCAGCAGCTGGACCCTCCAGGAGATGGATGAGCAGTTCTTC.

This chain links TRBV7-3 with TRBJ2-5; D could derive from TRBD1 or TRBD2 (5 bases each). The V gene lost 4 bases and the J gene lost 1 base, with 10 bases spanning the gap. The CDR3 covers 14 residues. Germline CDR1 is SGHTA and CDR2 is FQGTGA. The CDR3, as DNA: TGTGCCAGCAGCTCGTCCGGGGCCCAAGAGACCCAGTACTTC. Translated: CASSSSGAQETQYF. The entire variable domain, with the rest obtained from reference TRBV7-3 and TRBJ2-5, is as follows: GAGVSQTPSNKVTEKGKYVELRCDPISGHTALYWYRQSLGQGPEFLIYFQGTGAADDSGLPNDRFFAVRPEGSVSTLKIQRTERGDSAVYLCASSSSGAQETQYFGPGTRLLVL.

J is TRBJ2-1 and V is TRBV5-4; a weak D match, TRBD1 (5 bases). Looked up from germline, CDR1 is SGHNT and CDR2 is YYREEE (reference sequence). This CDR3 contains 14 residues. V lost 3 bases to trimming and J lost 8 bases, with 15 bases between them. CDR3 nucleotides: TGTGCCAGCAGCTCCGTGTTCCAGGGCGATGAGCAGTTCTTC. Translation: CASSSVFQGDEQFF. Based on the CDR3 plus reference TRBV5-4 and TRBJ2-1, the full variable domain is ETGVTQSPTHLIKTRGQQVTLRCSSQSGHNTVSWYQQALGQGPQFIFQYYREEENGRGNFPPRFSGLQFPNYSSELNVNALELDDSALYLCASSSVFQGDEQFFGPGTRLTVL.

With respect to this clone: The sample contains more than one DNA sequence encoding this CDR3. The chain has TRBV5-1 and TRBJ2-3; 15 bases are shared with TRBD2. CDR1 is SGHRS, CDR2 YFSETQ, per germline. This CDR3 contains 18 residues. With 0 bases clipped from V and 0 bases from J, the junction kept 2 bases outside the gene matches. CDR3 sequence (DNA): TGCGCCAGCAGCTTGGGGGGACTAGCGGGAGGAAGCACAGATACGCAGTATTTT. It is translated as CASSLGGLAGGSTDTQYF. The entire variable domain, with the rest obtained from reference TRBV5-1 and TRBJ2-3, is as follows: KAGVTQTPRYLIKTRGQQVTLSCSPISGHRSVSWYQQTPGQGLQFLFEYFSETQRNKGNFPGRFSGRQFSNSRSEMNVSTLELGDSALYLCASSLGGLAGGSTDTQYFGPGTRLTVL.

With respect to this clone: This sample also contains other DNA sequences that code for the same CDR3. The rearrangement uses TRBV7-3 and TRBJ2-5, with a tentative D call TRBD1 (5 bases). This CDR3 comprises 13 residues. Between the trimmed V and J ends, which lost 5 bases and 1 base, there was a span of 8 bases. Germline V gene data show CDR1 as SGHTA and CDR2 as FQGTGA. The CDR3 sequence: CASSRRVQETQYF. CDR3 DNA sequence: TGTGCCAGCAGCCGCAGGGTCCAAGAGACCCAGTACTTC.

The CDR3 nucleotides read TGTGCCAGCAGCCCCGGGAGGGCCGCGGGTGAGCAGTACTTC. Amino acid sequence: CASSPGRAAGEQYF. The chain couples TRBV7-3 to TRBJ2-7, with 8 bases identical to TRBD2. The CDR3 contains 14 residues. J gave up 7 bases and V 5 bases, and 10 bases lay outside the gene matches. CDR1 and CDR2 from the germline V gene are SGHTA and FQGTGA.

This chain connects TRBV7-9 to TRBJ2-1, with 11 bases fitting TRBD1. J was trimmed by 8 bases and V by 0 bases; bases with no gene match: 6. The CDR3 extends over 16 amino acids. The V gene's germline CDR1 is SEHNR and CDR2 FQNEAQ (reference sequence). The DNA for the CDR3 is TGTGCCAGCAGCTTAGCGAAGGACAGGGGGCAGCATGAGCAGTTCTTC. Its protein is CASSLAKDRGQHEQFF.

The J gene is TRBJ2-3, the V gene TRBV27, with D possibly being TRBD2 (6 bases). The CDR3 runs 15 residues. V lost 6 bases and J lost 5, with 18 bases in between. Germline values: CDR1 MNHEY, CDR2 SMNVEV (reference sequence). The CDR3 is CASSRGLPWLDTQYF. In DNA, the CDR3 is TGTGCCAGCAGCCGGGGACTTCCTTGGCTAGATACGCAGTATTTT.

The chain links TRBV6-6 to TRBJ2-7; the D gene is possibly TRBD1 (6 bases). The V end lost 8 bases, the J end lost 1 base, and 12 bases lay between the germline ends. The germline gives CDR1 MNHNY, CDR2 SVGAGI (reference sequence). The CDR3 spans 13 residues. In DNA, the CDR3 is TGTGCCAGCGGGCGAGGGGGATCCTACGAGCAGTACTTC. This sequence encodes CASGRGGSYEQYF.

Comments on this clone: The sample carries other DNA sequences with the same CDR3. CDR3 in amino acids: CASSVVPTNTDTQYF. In DNA form, the CDR3 reads TGTGCCAGCAGCGTAGTCCCCACAAACACAGATACGCAGTATTTT. The J gene is TRBJ2-3, the V gene TRBV9; D is ambiguous. The CDR3 contains 15 residues. Germline assignment: CDR1 SGDLS and CDR2 YYNGEE. With 0 bases removed from V and 2 bases from J, the gap between germline ends came to 10 bases.

The chain employs TRBV5-4 and TRBJ1-4, with a possible D match to TRBD1 (5 bases). The germline V gene encodes CDR1 SGHNT and CDR2 YYREEE (reference sequence). Trimming took 4 bases from V and 7 from J, leaving 17 bases between them. The CDR3 runs 15 residues. This CDR3 reads CASSRRAAGGEKLFF. The DNA for the CDR3 is TGTGCCAGCAGCCGCCGGGCCGCTGGGGGTGAAAAACTGTTTTTT.